Listed below are T cell receptor beta chains from one sample, sequenced in a study of cytomegalovirus exposure and HLA in healthy donors. Libraries were prepared by immunoSEQ multiplex PCR; TCRdb keeps only in-frame clonotypes and omits some of them. The table includes more than 150,000 clones, less than 85% detected once. Sequenced material: PBMCs. These receptors were obtained from a girl aged 10-17 years in good health and CMV-seropositive. CDR3s include the opening cysteine and the closing phenylalanine or tryptophan. Fields, in order: D gene, V gene, J gene, clone size, CDR3 DNA, CDR3 protein. A D gene is named only where the DNA matches it firmly. For some rows the clone size is stated as once, few or many, or as a class when expanded; others skip it.

D: TRBD1
V: TRBV6-4
J: TRBJ2-1
size: .
DNA: TGTGCCAGCAGTGACGGGACAGGGGCTGATGAGCAGTTCTTC
CDR3: CASSDGTGADEQFF

D: .
V: TRBV29-1
J: TRBJ1-1
size: .
DNA: TGCAGCGTTGATGCAGGGGATACCCCCACTGAAGCTTTCTTT
CDR3: CSVDAGDTPTEAFF

D: .
V: TRBV6-5
J: TRBJ1-5
size: .
DNA: TGTGCCAGCAGACGCCTAGGTCAGCCCCAGCATTTT
CDR3: CASRRLGQPQHF

D: .
V: TRBV27
J: TRBJ2-7
size: once
DNA: TGTGCCAGCAGTTCAAACTCGGACCGCGGGGAGCAGTACTTC
CDR3: CASSSNSDRGEQYF

D: TRBD2
V: TRBV5-4
J: TRBJ2-3
size: .
DNA: TGTGCCAGCACCTTAACTAGCGGGGGGAGCCCCGCCACAGATACGCAGTATTTT
CDR3: CASTLTSGGSPATDTQYF

D: TRBD1
V: TRBV6-5
J: TRBJ2-7
size: .
DNA: TGTGCCAGCAGTTTACAGGGGGGTGACTACGAGCAGTACTTC
CDR3: CASSLQGGDYEQYF

D: TRBD1
V: TRBV6-1
J: TRBJ2-2
size: .
DNA: TGTGCCAGCATACGACAGGGTTGGACCGGGGAGCTGTTTTTT
CDR3: CASIRQGWTGELFF

D: TRBD2
V: TRBV4-1
J: TRBJ2-1
size: .
DNA: TGCGCCAGCAGCCAAGGTGCGGGGCGGGGGAATTACAATGAGCAGTTCTTC
CDR3: CASSQGAGRGNYNEQFF

D: .
V: TRBV30
J: TRBJ1-5
size: few
DNA: TGTGCCTGGAGTGTTCGAGGGAATCAGCCCCAGCATTTT
CDR3: CAWSVRGNQPQHF

D: .
V: TRBV5-1
J: TRBJ2-5
size: .
DNA: TGCGCCAGCAGCTTGCTCCAGCAAGAGACCCAGTACTTC
CDR3: CASSLLQQETQYF

D: TRBD1
V: TRBV5-4
J: TRBJ2-7
size: .
DNA: TGTGCCAGCAGTCGGGACAGGGCAAGCTCCTACGAGCAGTACTTC
CDR3: CASSRDRASSYEQYF

D: TRBD2
V: TRBV6-1
J: TRBJ2-7
size: .
DNA: TGTGCCAGCAGTGAAGATAGCGGGGGGGCCTACGAGCAGTACTTC
CDR3: CASSEDSGGAYEQYF

D: TRBD1
V: TRBV5-1
J: TRBJ1-4
size: once
DNA: TGCGCCAGCAGCCCACAGGGGGCTGGTGAAAAACTGTTTTTT
CDR3: CASSPQGAGEKLFF

D: .
V: TRBV2
J: TRBJ1-5
size: .
DNA: TGTGCCAGCAGTGAACATCAGGGAAAAGGCAATCAGCCCCAGCATTTT
CDR3: CASSEHQGKGNQPQHF

D: .
V: TRBV7-2
J: TRBJ1-2
size: once
DNA: TGTGCCAGCAGCGGGGCCGGGACAACCTATGGCTACACCTTC
CDR3: CASSGAGTTYGYTF

D: .
V: TRBV9
J: TRBJ1-5
size: .
DNA: TGTGCCAGCAGCGTAGACGGACAGCCGAATCAGCCCCAGCATTTT
CDR3: CASSVDGQPNQPQHF

D: TRBD2
V: TRBV2
J: TRBJ2-5
size: .
DNA: TGTGCCAGCAGGAAGACTAGCGGGGGTGAAGAGACCCAGTACTTC
CDR3: CASRKTSGGEETQYF

D: TRBD2
V: TRBV7-2
J: TRBJ2-5
size: .
DNA: TGTGCCAGCAGCTTAACTAGCGGGGGGGCCGGAAAGACCCAGTACTTC
CDR3: CASSLTSGGAGKTQYF

D: .
V: TRBV18
J: TRBJ1-5
size: .
DNA: TGTGCCAGCTCAGCCATCGGTTCGGGACAGCCCCAGCATTTT
CDR3: CASSAIGSGQPQHF

D: TRBD2
V: TRBV4-1
J: TRBJ2-1
size: once
DNA: TGCGCCAGCAGCCAAGATCAACTGGTCGGGACTAGCGGGTACAATGAGCAGTTCTTC
CDR3: CASSQDQLVGTSGYNEQFF

D: .
V: TRBV5-1
J: TRBJ1-3
size: .
DNA: TGCGCCAGCAGCTTGGAAGTAGTCAATTCTGGAAACACCATATATTTT
CDR3: CASSLEVVNSGNTIYF

D: TRBD1
V: TRBV5-8
J: TRBJ1-5
size: .
DNA: TGTGCCAGCAGCCAAAAGGCAGGGACAGGGGATCAGCCCCAGCATTTT
CDR3: CASSQKAGTGDQPQHF

D: TRBD1
V: TRBV18
J: TRBJ1-1
size: .
DNA: TGTGCCAGCTCGCTTACAGGGGGAAGTACTGAAGCTTTCTTT
CDR3: CASSLTGGSTEAFF

D: .
V: TRBV9
J: TRBJ1-3
size: .
DNA: TGTGCCAGCTCCCCAGGGGTATGGAACACCATATATTTT
CDR3: CASSPGVWNTIYF

D: TRBD1
V: TRBV10-3
J: TRBJ2-7
size: .
DNA: TGTGCCATCAGTGCCGGGACAGACCTATACGAGCAGTACTTC
CDR3: CAISAGTDLYEQYF

D: TRBD1
V: TRBV7-9
J: TRBJ2-3
size: .
DNA: TGTGCCAGCAGCGGACAGGGTTTGGATACGCAGTATTTT
CDR3: CASSGQGLDTQYF

D: TRBD1
V: TRBV27
J: TRBJ2-7
size: .
DNA: TGTGCCAGCAGTTTTGGGACAGGGTTCTACGAGCAGTACTTC
CDR3: CASSFGTGFYEQYF

D: TRBD1
V: TRBV4-3
J: TRBJ2-5
size: .
DNA: TGCGCCAGCAGCCAAGGCGGGACAGGGGGCGTAGAGACCCAGTACTTC
CDR3: CASSQGGTGGVETQYF

D: .
V: TRBV11-2
J: TRBJ2-5
size: .
DNA: TGTGCCAGCAGCTTAGTCTTGGAGACCCAGTACTTC
CDR3: CASSLVLETQYF

D: .
V: TRBV30
J: TRBJ2-7
size: .
DNA: TGTGCCTGGAGCGGAGGGCCTCACGAGCAGTACTTC
CDR3: CAWSGGPHEQYF

D: TRBD1
V: TRBV18
J: TRBJ1-2
size: .
DNA: TGTGCCAGCTTGCCCGACAGGGCGAATGGCTACACCTTC
CDR3: CASLPDRANGYTF

D: TRBD2
V: TRBV10-3
J: TRBJ2-7
size: .
DNA: TGTGCCATCAGTAGGGGCAGCGGGGGGGCGTACGAGCAGTACTTC
CDR3: CAISRGSGGAYEQYF

D: .
V: TRBV4-1
J: TRBJ2-7
size: few
DNA: TGCGCCAGCAGCCAAGTTGACAGGAACTACGAGCAGTACTTC
CDR3: CASSQVDRNYEQYF

D: .
V: TRBV7-9
J: TRBJ2-7
size: .
DNA: TGTGCCAGCAGCTTAGCCGAGGGTGGAAGGTCGCAGTACTTC
CDR3: CASSLAEGGRSQYF

D: TRBD1
V: TRBV2
J: TRBJ2-3
size: .
DNA: TGTGCCAGCAGTGGACAGGGTACAGATACGCAGTATTTT
CDR3: CASSGQGTDTQYF

D: .
V: TRBV18
J: TRBJ2-7
size: .
DNA: TGTGCCAGCTCACCGCCAGGGGCCCCCTACGAGCAGTACTTC
CDR3: CASSPPGAPYEQYF

D: TRBD1
V: TRBV7-2
J: TRBJ2-7
size: .
DNA: TGTGCCAGCAGCTTAGCCCCCGGGACAGGGGGCGGTGAGCAGTACTTC
CDR3: CASSLAPGTGGGEQYF

D: .
V: TRBV5-6
J: TRBJ1-3
size: .
DNA: TGTGCCAGTTCCCCGGGGATAGGGATCAGCACCATATATTTT
CDR3: CASSPGIGISTIYF

D: .
V: TRBV5-1
J: TRBJ1-3
size: .
DNA: TGCGCCAGCAGCTCGGCGGGGAACTCTGGAAACACCATATATTTT
CDR3: CASSSAGNSGNTIYF

D: TRBD1
V: TRBV6-1
J: TRBJ2-7
size: .
DNA: TGTGCCAGCAGTACAGGGGGCGGGTACGAGCAGTACTTC
CDR3: CASSTGGGYEQYF

D: .
V: TRBV6-6
J: TRBJ2-1
size: .
DNA: TGTGCCAGCAGGGACCGTAGCGGTCCCTACAATGAGCAGTTCTTC
CDR3: CASRDRSGPYNEQFF

D: TRBD2
V: TRBV13
J: TRBJ2-1
size: .
DNA: TGTGCCAGCAGCCCACGGGGGGGAAATGAGCAGTTCTTC
CDR3: CASSPRGGNEQFF

D: TRBD1
V: TRBV18
J: TRBJ2-5
size: .
DNA: TGTGCCAGCTCACCGGGGGACAGGGATATGAAGACCCAGTACTTC
CDR3: CASSPGDRDMKTQYF

D: TRBD2
V: TRBV6-1
J: TRBJ2-4
size: .
DNA: TGTGCCAGCAGTGAAGAGGCTAGCGGGGGGGCAGTTCAGTACTTC
CDR3: CASSEEASGGAVQYF

D: TRBD2
V: TRBV6-5
J: TRBJ2-2
size: .
DNA: TGTGCCAGCAGTTACAGACTAGCGGGGGCGGGGGGGGAGCTGTTTTTT
CDR3: CASSYRLAGAGGELFF

D: TRBD2
V: TRBV5-1
J: TRBJ2-7
size: .
DNA: TGCGCCAGCAGCTTGACTAGCGGCTACGAGCAGTACTTC
CDR3: CASSLTSGYEQYF

D: .
V: TRBV7-8
J: TRBJ1-2
size: once
DNA: TGTGCCAGCAGCCCCGGTCGGGGAAGGCCTGGCGGCTACACCTTC
CDR3: CASSPGRGRPGGYTF

D: .
V: TRBV11-2
J: TRBJ1-5
size: .
DNA: TGTGCCAGCAGCTTTGCTGGTACCGGTCAGCCCCAGCATTTT
CDR3: CASSFAGTGQPQHF

D: TRBD1
V: TRBV10-3
J: TRBJ1-1
size: .
DNA: TGTGCCATCAGCCTCCGGGACAGTTCTTTTATGAACACTGAAGCTTTCTTT
CDR3: CAISLRDSSFMNTEAFF

D: .
V: TRBV12-5
J: TRBJ2-5
size: .
DNA: TGTGCTAGTGGTTTGGGGGGGCTGGGGGGGGTGGAGACCCAGTACTTC
CDR3: CASGLGGLGGVETQYF

D: .
V: TRBV19
J: TRBJ2-7
size: .
DNA: TGTGCCAGTAGTATACGGGGGGCCCACGAGCAGTACTTC
CDR3: CASSIRGAHEQYF

D: TRBD2
V: TRBV9
J: TRBJ2-1
size: few
DNA: TGTGCCAGCAGCACCTCGTCTAGCGGGGGCTACAATGAGCAGTTCTTC
CDR3: CASSTSSSGGYNEQFF

D: .
V: TRBV11-2
J: TRBJ2-1
size: .
DNA: TGTGCCAGCAGCTTTTCTCTGGGGGCCCTCTCCTACAATGAGCAGTTCTTC
CDR3: CASSFSLGALSYNEQFF

D: .
V: TRBV21-1
J: TRBJ2-7
size: .
DNA: TGTGCCAGCAGGGACTTGCATAAGGAGCAGTACTTC
CDR3: CASRDLHKEQYF

D: TRBD2
V: TRBV2
J: TRBJ2-1
size: .
DNA: TGTGCCAGCGGGGGACTAGCGGGGGATCTCAATGAGCAGTTCTTC
CDR3: CASGGLAGDLNEQFF

D: .
V: TRBV5-1
J: TRBJ2-1
size: .
DNA: TGCGCCAGCAGCTTGGACGGCAATGAGCAGTTCTTC
CDR3: CASSLDGNEQFF

D: TRBD2
V: TRBV19
J: TRBJ2-4
size: .
DNA: TGTGCCAGTAGTGAGTTAGCGGGAACCCGCCCGAACATTCAGTACTTC
CDR3: CASSELAGTRPNIQYF

D: .
V: TRBV27
J: TRBJ1-2
size: .
DNA: TGTGCCAGCAGTGGGACGACGGAGGGGAGAGGCTACACCTTC
CDR3: CASSGTTEGRGYTF

D: .
V: TRBV6-4
J: TRBJ2-1
size: .
DNA: TGTGCCAGCAGTCCGGGACGGGGGACCTACAATGAGCAGTTCTTC
CDR3: CASSPGRGTYNEQFF

D: .
V: TRBV30
J: TRBJ2-3
size: .
DNA: TGTGCCTGGAGTCGGGGGTCCTTCACAGATACGCAGTATTTT
CDR3: CAWSRGSFTDTQYF